One and the same sample provided the 28 T cell receptor beta chains below, sequenced in a study of cytomegalovirus exposure and HLA in healthy donors. Assay: immunoSEQ multiplex PCR; the TCRdb copy retains only in-frame clones and omits some. Of 110,000 to 150,000 clones listed, less than 95% are singletons. The sample consisted of PBMCs. Receptor source: a man between 18 and 29 years old in good health and CMV-seropositive.

The chain employs TRBV27 and TRBJ2-7; a possible D gene is TRBD1 (6 bases). This CDR3 comprises 14 residues. Germline lookup yields CDR1 MNHEY and CDR2 SMNVEV (reference sequence). V was pared by 8 bases and J by 3 bases, with 17 bases between. The CDR3 DNA is TGTGCCAGCGCATTCGGGACACAAAACTACGAGCAGTACTTC. Residues: CASAFGTQNYEQYF.

V usage is TRBV28 and J usage is TRBJ1-6, with 7 bases matching TRBD1. The ends lost 2 bases at V and 3 bases at J; junction bases unmatched: 7. Germline loops: CDR1 MDHEN, CDR2 SYDVKM. The CDR3 is made up of 17 amino acids. The CDR3 reads CASSLVETGIYNSPLHF. DNA for the CDR3: TGTGCCAGCAGTTTAGTGGAGACAGGGATCTATAATTCACCCCTCCACTTT.

The V call is TRBV5-1, the J call TRBJ1-2, with TRBD1 as a possible D gene (5 bases). Germline V CDR1 and CDR2: SGHRS, YFSETQ. The CDR3 contains 14 residues. Trimming took off 5 bases at V and 8 bases at J, with 19 bases between the two ends. The CDR3 loop reads CASSSDLGQGGYTF. The CDR3 DNA reads as TGCGCCAGCAGTTCGGATTTGGGGCAGGGAGGCTACACCTTC.

The J gene is TRBJ2-1, the V gene TRBV5-1; no clear D. Germline V gene lookup returns CDR1 SGHRS and CDR2 YFSETQ. V was cut by 0 bases and J by 3 bases, with 4 bases left in between. CDR3 size: 13 residues. CDR3: CASSLDSYNEQFF. The CDR3 DNA reads as TGCGCCAGCAGCTTGGATAGCTACAATGAGCAGTTCTTC.

The CDR3 sequence: CASSLEANSGNTIYF. In DNA, the CDR3 is TGCGCCAGCAGCTTGGAAGCCAACTCTGGAAACACCATATATTTT. The J gene is TRBJ1-3, the V gene TRBV5-1; D uncertain. Looked up from germline, CDR1 is SGHRS and CDR2 is YFSETQ. V lost 0 bases and J 0 bases, leaving 7 bases between the germline ends. This CDR3 comprises 15 residues. Combining the CDR3 with reference TRBV5-1 and TRBJ1-3 gives the whole variable domain KAGVTQTPRYLIKTRGQQVTLSCSPISGHRSVSWYQQTPGQGLQFLFEYFSETQRNKGNFPGRFSGRQFSNSRSEMNVSTLELGDSALYLCASSLEANSGNTIYFGEGSWLTVV.

The chain combines TRBV29-1 with TRBJ2-6; D call uncertain. V was pared by 4 bases and J by 0 bases, with 7 bases between. The CDR3 contains 14 residues. Per germline, CDR1 SQVTM and CDR2 ANQGSEA. Here the CDR3 DNA reads TGCAGCGTTGTTGGAGACTCTGGGGCCAACGTCCTGACTTTC. Its protein is CSVVGDSGANVLTF.

This chain joins TRBV7-2 and TRBJ1-1; possible D gene TRBD1, 5 bases. Per the germline V gene, CDR1 is SGHTA and CDR2 is FQGNSA. V lost 6 bases and J 8 bases, leaving 16 bases between the germline ends. This CDR3 region has 13 residues. CDR3 amino acids: CASRNSPGVEAFF. The CDR3 bases are TGTGCCAGCAGAAATAGTCCGGGGGTAGAAGCTTTCTTT.

This chain joins TRBV28 and TRBJ2-2; 9 nucleotides match TRBD1. V dropped 4 bases and J dropped 3; count of bases not matched to a gene: 9. This CDR3 comprises 17 residues. The germline V gene encodes CDR1 MDHEN and CDR2 SYDVKM. In DNA, the CDR3 is TGTGCCAGCAGTTACGCAAGGGACAGGGTTTACACCGGGGAGCTGTTTTTT. It encodes CASSYARDRVYTGELFF.

V usage is TRBV23-1 and J usage is TRBJ1-1; weak D call: TRBD1 (6 bases). TRBV23-1 is filed as an ORF, its function uncertain. The germline V and J ends were trimmed by 7 bases and 2 bases, with 14 bases remaining between them. The CDR3 sequence is 14 residues long. The CDR3 DNA reads as TGCGCCAGCATGTTAGGACAGATTAACACTGAAGCTTTCTTT. It specifies CASMLGQINTEAFF.

The genes are TRBV19 and TRBJ2-2; TRBD2 is a possible D gene (6 bases). Germline lookup yields CDR1 LNHDA and CDR2 SQIVND (reference sequence). The CDR3 is made up of 15 amino acids. V lost 7 bases to trimming and J lost 1 base, with 13 bases between them. The CDR3 coding sequence is TGTGCCAGTACCCCGACTAGACTGAACACCGGGGAGCTGTTTTTT. Its protein product is CASTPTRLNTGELFF. The whole variable domain, filled in from reference TRBV19 and TRBJ2-2, reads DGGITQSPKYLFRKEGQNVTLSCEQNLNHDAMYWYRQDPGQGLRLIYYSQIVNDFQKGDIAEGYSVSREKKESFPLTVTSAQKNPTAFYLCASTPTRLNTGELFFGEGSRLTVL.

The chain couples TRBV5-8 to TRBJ2-2, with a weak D call TRBD2 (5 bases). Germline CDR1 and CDR2: SGHTS and YDEGEE. The CDR3 runs to 15 residues. V was pared by 1 base and J by 4 bases, with 11 bases between. The CDR3 DNA reads as TGTGCCAGCAGCTTGATGCTAGCACTCACCGGGGAGCTGTTTTTT. It codes for CASSLMLALTGELFF.

CDR3 nucleotides: TGCGCCAGCACCCCCTTACCCTCCGGGACAGCGGAGACCCAGTACTTC. This codes for CASTPLPSGTAETQYF. The chain has TRBV5-1 and TRBJ2-5; 7 bases fit TRBD1. Unmatched junction bases numbered 16, after V lost 6 bases and J lost 5 bases. Germline assignment: CDR1 SGHRS and CDR2 YFSETQ. The CDR3 is 16 residues long.

The chain recombines TRBV7-9 with TRBJ2-1; 10 bases map to TRBD2. The V segment lost 1 base and the J segment 6 bases; nucleotides outside the gene matches: 6. The CDR3 length is 16 residues. Germline loops: CDR1 SEHNR, CDR2 FQNEAQ (reference sequence). CDR3 in DNA: TGTGCCAGCAGCTTAGGACTAGCGGGTGCGGTCAATGAGCAGTTCTTC. Its protein is CASSLGLAGAVNEQFF.

J is TRBJ1-6 and V is TRBV2, with 9 bases fitting TRBD1. V lost 6 bases and J lost 7; bases outside the gene matches: 10. Germline assignment: CDR1 SNHLY and CDR2 FYNNEI. CDR3 size: 16 residues. The chain's CDR3 is CASRDGTGQNNSPLHF. CDR3 nucleotides: TGTGCCAGCAGGGATGGGACAGGGCAGAACAATTCACCCCTCCACTTT.

V and J are TRBV27 and TRBJ2-5, with D possibly TRBD2 on 6 matching bases. Trimming removed 8 bases from V and 5 bases from J, with 9 bases in between. CDR1 and CDR2 from the germline V gene are MNHEY and SMNVEV (reference sequence). CDR3 size: 11 residues. The CDR3 region is CASGTVETQYF. The CDR3 region has the DNA TGTGCCAGCGGGACTGTGGAGACCCAGTACTTC.

Only one count was recorded for this clone. V is TRBV5-4 and J is TRBJ2-2; 7 bases line up with TRBD1. V was clipped by 4 bases and J by 1 base; unmatched bases: 4. This CDR3 is built from 15 residues. The germline CDR1 and CDR2 sequences are SGHNT and YYREEE (reference sequence). CDR3 DNA: TGTGCCAGCAGCCTGGGACAGCTGAACACCGGGGAGCTGTTTTTT. This gives the protein CASSLGQLNTGELFF.

V is TRBV18 and J is TRBJ2-3; weak D call: TRBD2 (5 bases). Germline V gene sequence: CDR1 KGHSH, CDR2 LQKENI. This CDR3 comprises 17 residues. The ends were cut back, 2 bases at V and 0 bases at J, with 15 bases in the middle. The CDR3 nucleotides are TGTGCCAGCTCACCATTACCGCTCACGGGAAGCACAGATACGCAGTATTTT. Residues: CASSPLPLTGSTDTQYF. Looking up the rest from reference TRBV18 and TRBJ2-3 gives the full variable domain: NAGVMQNPRHLVRRRGQEARLRCSPMKGHSHVYWYRQLPEEGLKFMVYLQKENIIDESGMPKERFSAEFPKEGPSILRIQQVVRGDSAAYFCASSPLPLTGSTDTQYFGPGTRLTVL.

The chain recombines TRBV19 with TRBJ2-1; 8 bases are shared with TRBD2. Germline lookup yields CDR1 LNHDA and CDR2 SQIVND (reference sequence). With V trimmed by 10 bases and J by 6 bases, 11 bases remained unmatched. CDR3 length: 14 residues. CDR3 sequence: CATRAGEAPNEQFF. The CDR3 DNA follows: TGTGCCACCAGAGCGGGAGAGGCCCCCAATGAGCAGTTCTTC.

V gene TRBV5-1 combines with J gene TRBJ2-7; tentative D call: TRBD2 (7 bases). V dropped 4 bases and J dropped 4 bases, with 18 bases sitting between them. In germline, CDR1 is SGHRS, CDR2 YFSETQ. CDR3 length equals 15 residues. The CDR3 nucleotides are TGCGCCAGCAGCGTAGGGGGAGGGTCCCCTTACGAGCAGTACTTC. Residues: CASSVGGGSPYEQYF.

This chain joins TRBV29-1 and TRBJ2-2; 8 bases are shared with TRBD2. This CDR3 comprises 15 residues. Germline V gene sequence: CDR1 SQVTM, CDR2 ANQGSEA. V trimming: 3 bases; J trimming: 4 bases; junction bases outside the gene matches: 7. Here the CDR3 DNA reads TGCAGCGTTGATTTCGGGACTAGGGGCACCGGGGAGCTGTTTTTT. It translates to CSVDFGTRGTGELFF.

This chain links TRBV27 with TRBJ2-3; 8 nucleotides match TRBD1. Unmatched junction bases numbered 9, after V lost 5 bases and J lost 2 bases. This CDR3 is 16 amino acids long. The germline V gene has CDR1 MNHEY and CDR2 SMNVEV (reference sequence). The chain's CDR3 is CASSLRTGPTTDTQYF. The CDR3 DNA follows: TGTGCCAGCAGTCTACGGACAGGGCCGACCACAGATACGCAGTATTTT.

CDR3 nucleotide sequence: TGTGCCAGCTCTCCCACCGCGGGGAGCTACGAGCAGTACTTC. Its protein is CASSPTAGSYEQYF. V usage is TRBV18 and J usage is TRBJ2-7; possible D gene TRBD2, 6 bases. V was cut by 6 bases and J by 3 bases, with 15 bases left in between. Germline V lookup: CDR1 KGHSH, CDR2 LQKENI. The CDR3 spans 14 residues.

This chain joins TRBV5-5 and TRBJ2-1; the match to TRBD2 covers 9 bases. Germline trimming cut 1 base from V and 4 bases from J; bases unmatched to any gene: 9. The CDR3 is 17 amino acids. Germline-derived CDR1 and CDR2 are SGHKS and YYEKEE (reference sequence). CDR3 protein: CASSLHLRLAAYNEQFF. The CDR3 region has the DNA TGTGCCAGCAGCTTGCACTTAAGACTAGCGGCTTACAATGAGCAGTTCTTC.

J is TRBJ2-7 and V is TRBV28, with 8 bases that match TRBD2. The germline gives CDR1 MDHEN, CDR2 SYDVKM. Losses at the gene ends were 5 bases for V and 5 bases for J; bases not matched to a gene: 14. The CDR3 is 16 amino acids. The CDR3 DNA follows: TGTGCCAGCAGTCCCCTTCGACTAGCGAAGCGTGACGAGCAGTACTTC. This gives the protein CASSPLRLAKRDEQYF.

V gene TRBV4-1 combines with J gene TRBJ2-1, with 8 nucleotides matching TRBD2. Looked up from germline, CDR1 is MGHRA and CDR2 is YSYEKL. The CDR3 runs 16 residues. Trimming removed 2 bases from V and 4 bases from J; junction bases left unmatched: 7. This CDR3 is CASSQNKREGYNEQFF. The DNA of the CDR3 is TGCGCCAGCAGCCAAAATAAACGGGAGGGGTACAATGAGCAGTTCTTC.

The count of this clone is one. The chain employs TRBV28 and TRBJ2-7; 7 positions agree with TRBD2. The CDR3 length is 14 residues. Germline lookup yields CDR1 MDHEN and CDR2 SYDVKM. V trimming: 1 base; J trimming: 2 bases; junction bases outside the gene matches: 2. The CDR3 region has the DNA TGTGCCAGCAGTTTATCTCTAGCGGCCTACGAGCAGTACTTC. Its translation is CASSLSLAAYEQYF.

The V gene is TRBV9, the J gene TRBJ2-2; 8 bases map to TRBD1. Germline trimming cut 5 bases from V and 0 bases from J; bases unmatched to any gene: 3. This CDR3 is built from 15 residues. Looked up from germline, CDR1 is SGDLS and CDR2 is YYNGEE. The CDR3 coding sequence is TGTGCCAGCAGAACAGGGGGAGCGAACACCGGGGAGCTGTTTTTT. As protein: CASRTGGANTGELFF.

The chain employs TRBV15 and TRBJ2-3, with a tentative D call TRBD2 (5 bases). The germline V and J ends were trimmed by 1 base and 5 bases, with 7 bases remaining between them. Germline V gene sequence: CDR1 LNHNV, CDR2 YYDKDF (reference sequence). The CDR3 runs to 13 residues. The CDR3 loop is CATSRGGRDTQYF. The CDR3 region has the DNA TGTGCCACCAGCAGAGGAGGGAGAGATACGCAGTATTTT. Combining the CDR3 with reference TRBV15 and TRBJ2-3 gives the whole variable domain DAMVIQNPRYQVTQFGKPVTLSCSQTLNHNVMYWYQQKSSQAPKLLFHYYDKDFNNEADTPDNFQSRRPNTSFCFLDIRSPGLGDTAMYLCATSRGGRDTQYFGPGTRLTVL.